The 3 T cell receptor beta chains below all came from one sample that was sequenced in a study of Ad26.COV2.S vaccination and SARS-CoV-2 variants. Some clones are missing from TCRdb's copy, which holds only in-frame ones; the method was immunoSEQ multiplex PCR. The table has roughly 420,000 clones, 85% to 90% seen once; the top ten hold around 3.6%. Treatment here: around 19 received Ad26.COV2.S at low or high dose, single or two shots; 5 received placebo; per-sample allocation not given. Samples analyzed were those drawn on day 63 after the first vaccine or placebo injection. Sequencing used peripheral blood, obtained in a trial of Ad26.COV2.S vaccine versus placebo. All receptors come from a person aged 18 to 65 who received the Ad26.COV2.S COVID-19 vaccine or a placebo.

V is TRBV7-6 and J is TRBJ2-5, with D perhaps TRBD1 or TRBD2 (8 bases each). With 11 bases removed from V and 2 bases from J, the gap between germline ends came to 21 bases. The CDR3 has 15 amino acids. Germline loops: CDR1 SGHVS, CDR2 FNYEAQ. DNA for the CDR3: TGTGCCCGCGGGGGGCCTACAGGGGGGCAAGAGACCCAGTACTTC. Translating gives CARGGPTGGQETQYF.

The V gene is TRBV28, the J gene TRBJ1-1; D gene ambiguous. CDR1 and CDR2 (germline): MDHEN, SYDVKM. This CDR3 is 14 amino acids long. The V end was cut by 7 bases, the J end by 0 bases, with 12 bases between. This chain's CDR3 is CASKTDRVNTEAFF. Here the CDR3 DNA reads TGTGCCAGCAAGACTGACCGTGTGAACACTGAAGCTTTCTTT.

This rearrangement joins TRBV27 to TRBJ2-1; no clear D gene. V lost 6 bases, J lost 8 bases, and 17 bases lay in between. Looked up from germline, CDR1 is MNHEY and CDR2 is SMNVEV (reference sequence). There are 14 residues in the CDR3. CDR3 in amino acids: CASSSLMGRYEQFF. The CDR3 nucleotides read TGTGCCAGCAGCTCTCTTATGGGAAGGTATGAGCAGTTCTTC.